These 12 T cell receptor beta chains share one sample of origin, sequenced in a study of cytomegalovirus exposure and HLA in healthy donors. Only in-frame clones appear in the TCRdb table, and some are missing; sequencing was by immunoSEQ multiplex PCR. The sample lists about 330,000 clones, 86% occurring once. Sequenced material: PBMCs. The receptors were sampled from a woman younger than 30 in good health and CMV-seronegative.

CDR3 sequence (DNA): TGTGCCAGCAGGTCTGAGCGGGAGAGGACCGGGGAGCTGTTTTTT. It specifies CASRSERERTGELFF. This sequence joins TRBV6-6 and TRBJ2-2; 8 bases line up with TRBD2. CDR1 MNHNY and CDR2 SVGAGI come from the germline V gene (reference sequence). The CDR3 is 15 residues long. With 6 bases clipped from V and 5 bases from J, the junction kept 8 bases outside the gene matches.

The CDR3 is CASSPQLAVYNEQFF. The DNA of the CDR3 is TGTGCCAGCAGCCCCCAACTAGCGGTGTACAATGAGCAGTTCTTC. The chain is built from TRBV9 and TRBJ2-1, with 8 bases matching TRBD2. The V and J ends lost 4 bases and 4 bases, in that order; junction bases with no gene match: 7. The germline V gene encodes CDR1 SGDLS and CDR2 YYNGEE. The CDR3 contains 15 residues.

The V and J genes are TRBV11-3 and TRBJ2-1; no definite D call. The CDR3 totals 13 residues. The V and J ends lost 3 bases and 3 bases respectively, with 6 bases between them. Looked up from germline, CDR1 is SGHNT and CDR2 is YENEEA. CDR3 protein: CASSFRVYNEQFF. CDR3 nucleotides: TGTGCCAGCAGCTTTAGAGTCTACAATGAGCAGTTCTTC.

This clone occurred once. The chain has TRBV29-1 and TRBJ2-6; 10 nucleotides agree with TRBD1. Unmatched junction bases numbered 10, after V lost 5 bases and J lost 0 bases. This CDR3 has 18 residues. Looked up from germline, CDR1 is SQVTM and CDR2 is ANQGSEA. This chain's CDR3 is CSVYKTGTGDSGANVLTF. The CDR3 DNA follows: TGCAGCGTTTACAAGACCGGGACAGGGGACTCTGGGGCCAACGTCCTGACTTTC.

V usage is TRBV4-1 and J usage is TRBJ2-3; the match to TRBD1 covers 7 bases. The CDR3 is made up of 15 amino acids. The germline V gene has CDR1 MGHRA and CDR2 YSYEKL. The ends lost 4 bases at V and 2 bases at J; junction bases unmatched: 6. Here the CDR3 DNA reads TGCGCCAGCAGCCTGCAGGGGGTCCCCACAGATACGCAGTATTTT. Protein product: CASSLQGVPTDTQYF.

The rearrangement links TRBV2 to TRBJ2-1; TRBD2 aligns across 8 bases. The V gene's germline CDR1 is SNHLY and CDR2 FYNNEI. The CDR3 spans 15 residues. Trimming took 7 bases from V and 4 from J; bases not matched to a gene: 9. The CDR3 bases are TGTGCCAGCAAGGATAGGAGCGGGGGATACAATGAGCAGTTCTTC. It specifies CASKDRSGGYNEQFF.

This chain joins TRBV4-3 and TRBJ2-3, with D possibly matching TRBD2 (6 bases). CDR1 is LGHNA and CDR2 is YSLEER in the germline V gene. V lost 0 bases, J lost 1 base, and 14 bases lay in between. CDR3 length: 17 residues. The CDR3 spells CASSQDLGGAGTDTQYF. CDR3 in DNA: TGCGCCAGCAGCCAAGATCTGGGGGGAGCAGGCACAGATACGCAGTATTTT.

This chain joins TRBV6-5 and TRBJ1-2, with D possibly TRBD1 on 6 matching bases. V was shortened by 7 bases and J by 6 bases, with 21 bases between the two germline ends. The length of the CDR3 is 15 residues. The germline CDR1 and CDR2 sequences are MNHEY and SVGAGI. CDR3 coding DNA: TGTGCCAGCACCTCGAGGGGGGGACCCCTGCATGGCTACACCTTC. Protein sequence: CASTSRGGPLHGYTF.

This rearrangement joins TRBV4-2 to TRBJ2-2, with D tentatively TRBD2 (6 bases). Trimming took off 4 bases at V and 7 bases at J, with 10 bases between the two ends. This CDR3 contains 13 residues. CDR1 is LGHNA, CDR2 YNFKEQ, per germline. In DNA form, the CDR3 reads TGTGCCAGCAGCCTAAAGGAGGGCGGGGAGCTGTTTTTT. Protein product: CASSLKEGGELFF.

The chain recombines TRBV6-1 with TRBJ2-5; TRBD2 matches 10 bases. J lost 4 bases, V lost 4 bases, and 9 bases had no gene match. Germline V lookup: CDR1 MNHNS, CDR2 SASEGT. This CDR3 comprises 16 residues. The CDR3 sequence is CASSASSGSRAETQYF. DNA for the CDR3: TGTGCCAGCAGTGCGTCTAGCGGGAGTCGGGCAGAGACCCAGTACTTC.

This chain uses TRBV13 with TRBJ1-4, with D unresolved. The CDR3 is made up of 14 amino acids. CDR1 PRHDT and CDR2 FYEKMQ come from the germline V gene (reference sequence). V dropped 0 bases and J dropped 8 bases, with 10 bases sitting between them. CDR3 amino acids: CASSLGLGGEKLFF. CDR3 sequence (DNA): TGTGCCAGCAGCTTAGGCCTCGGCGGGGAAAAACTGTTTTTT.

The chain has TRBV9 and TRBJ2-1; 10 nucleotides line up with TRBD2. Trimming removed 0 bases from V and 9 bases from J; junction bases left unmatched: 9. The CDR3 consists of 16 residues. Germline values: CDR1 SGDLS, CDR2 YYNGEE. Here the CDR3 reads CASSVDGSGRPGEQFF. As DNA, the CDR3 is TGTGCCAGCAGCGTAGACGGTAGCGGGAGGCCCGGTGAGCAGTTCTTC.